This is a list of T cell receptor beta chains from one sample in a study of OX40 agonist ivuxolimab in advanced cancers. Some clones are missing from TCRdb's copy, which holds only in-frame ones; the method was immunoSEQ multiplex PCR. The sample includes under 40,000 clones, 84% of them seen just once. The specimen was CD4+ or CD8+ T cells sorted from blood, collected in a trial of the OX40 agonist ivuxolimab. Receptors originate from an adult with an advanced solid tumor such as melanoma, head and neck, liver or kidney cancer. Both conserved end residues are part of each CDR3. The order of the fields is D gene, clone size, J gene, V gene, CDR3 DNA, CDR3 protein. D genes are given only for firm matches. Clone sizes are given selectively: once, few, many, or a class where the clone is expanded.

d_gene: .; abundance: .; j_gene: TRBJ2-1; v_gene: TRBV12-5; CDR3nt: TGTGCTAGTGGTTTGGTAACAACCGGGTGGGGGAATGAGCAGTTCTTC; CDR3aa: CASGLVTTGWGNEQFF
d_gene: TRBD2; abundance: once; j_gene: TRBJ2-5; v_gene: TRBV15; CDR3nt: TGTGCCACCAGCAAGGGACCCCCGGGACTAGCGGGGGAGGGTGGGACCCAGTACTTC; CDR3aa: CATSKGPPGLAGEGGTQYF
d_gene: .; abundance: few; j_gene: TRBJ1-4; v_gene: TRBV5-1; CDR3nt: TGCGCCAGCAGCTTGGCAGGGGTTGGTGAAAAACTGTTTTTT; CDR3aa: CASSLAGVGEKLFF
d_gene: .; abundance: .; j_gene: TRBJ1-4; v_gene: TRBV5-8; CDR3nt: TGTGCCAGCAGCGACGGGACGCGGAGGACTGAAAAACTGTTTTTT; CDR3aa: CASSDGTRRTEKLFF
d_gene: TRBD2; abundance: .; j_gene: TRBJ2-3; v_gene: TRBV5-1; CDR3nt: TGCGCCAGCGGGCTTCAGCGGGAAGATACGCAGTATTTT; CDR3aa: CASGLQREDTQYF
d_gene: TRBD2; abundance: .; j_gene: TRBJ2-2; v_gene: TRBV5-1; CDR3nt: TGCGCCAGCAGCCCACAACTAGCGGGGGGGCCTAACACCGGGGAGCTGTTTTTT; CDR3aa: CASSPQLAGGPNTGELFF
d_gene: .; abundance: once; j_gene: TRBJ2-6; v_gene: TRBV10-3; CDR3nt: TGTGCCATCAGTGAGGGCCACTCTGGGGCCAACGTCCTGACTTTC; CDR3aa: CAISEGHSGANVLTF
d_gene: TRBD1; abundance: .; j_gene: TRBJ1-2; v_gene: TRBV19; CDR3nt: TGTGCCAGTAGTACGAAAGGGGACAGCCTAATCATTGGCTACACCTTC; CDR3aa: CASSTKGDSLIIGYTF
d_gene: TRBD1; abundance: .; j_gene: TRBJ1-1; v_gene: TRBV28; CDR3nt: TGTGCCAGCAGGGCGAGGACAGGGCGCAACACTGAAGCTTTCTTT; CDR3aa: CASRARTGRNTEAFF
d_gene: TRBD2; abundance: .; j_gene: TRBJ2-1; v_gene: TRBV9; CDR3nt: TGTGCCAGCAGCGTACTAGCGGGCTCCTACAATGAGCAGTTCTTC; CDR3aa: CASSVLAGSYNEQFF
d_gene: TRBD1; abundance: .; j_gene: TRBJ2-1; v_gene: TRBV5-5; CDR3nt: TGTGCCAGCAGATCCGGGACAGGGGGCGCCCTGAATGAGCAGTTCTTC; CDR3aa: CASRSGTGGALNEQFF
d_gene: TRBD1; abundance: .; j_gene: TRBJ2-1; v_gene: TRBV5-1; CDR3nt: TGCGCCAGCAGCCCGGGGACAGGGGGAGGTGAGCAGTTCTTC; CDR3aa: CASSPGTGGGEQFF
d_gene: .; abundance: .; j_gene: TRBJ2-7; v_gene: TRBV18; CDR3nt: TGTGCCAGCTCAGCGGAGAACTACGAGCAGTACTTC; CDR3aa: CASSAENYEQYF
d_gene: .; abundance: .; j_gene: TRBJ2-5; v_gene: TRBV4-1; CDR3nt: TGCGCCAGCAGCCAAGGGGCAGGGCAAGAGACCCAGTACTTC; CDR3aa: CASSQGAGQETQYF
d_gene: .; abundance: .; j_gene: TRBJ1-3; v_gene: TRBV29-1; CDR3nt: TGCAGCACACGTGCCGGCGACTCTGGAAACACCATATATTTT; CDR3aa: CSTRAGDSGNTIYF
d_gene: .; abundance: few; j_gene: TRBJ1-6; v_gene: TRBV6-5; CDR3nt: TGTGCCAGCAGTTACTCACGGGTGGGGAGATCACCCCTCCACTTT; CDR3aa: CASSYSRVGRSPLHF
d_gene: .; abundance: .; j_gene: TRBJ2-1; v_gene: TRBV11-3; CDR3nt: TGTGCCAGCAGCTTAGATCCAGGGCTTGAGCAGTTCTTC; CDR3aa: CASSLDPGLEQFF
d_gene: TRBD1; abundance: .; j_gene: TRBJ1-2; v_gene: TRBV2; CDR3nt: TGTGCCAGCAGACCCGACAGGGGATCCGGTGGCTACACCTTC; CDR3aa: CASRPDRGSGGYTF
d_gene: TRBD1; abundance: few; j_gene: TRBJ2-2; v_gene: TRBV30; CDR3nt: TGTGCCTGGAGTGGAGCAGGGGGGAACACCGGGGAGCTGTTTTTT; CDR3aa: CAWSGAGGNTGELFF
d_gene: .; abundance: few; j_gene: TRBJ1-2; v_gene: TRBV25-1; CDR3nt: TGTGCCAGCAGTGCCACAAGGACAGCCAGTAATGGCTACACCTTC; CDR3aa: CASSATRTASNGYTF
d_gene: TRBD2; abundance: .; j_gene: TRBJ2-5; v_gene: TRBV7-2; CDR3nt: TGTGCCAGCAGCTTGGGCGGGGGGTACCAAGAGACCCAGTACTTC; CDR3aa: CASSLGGGYQETQYF
d_gene: .; abundance: once; j_gene: TRBJ1-1; v_gene: TRBV5-5; CDR3nt: TGTGCCAGCAGCCAGGGCAGAGATAACACTGAAGCTTTCTTT; CDR3aa: CASSQGRDNTEAFF
d_gene: TRBD2; abundance: .; j_gene: TRBJ2-7; v_gene: TRBV19; CDR3nt: TGTGCCAGTAGTAACGGGAGGGCCGGCGAGCAGTACTTC; CDR3aa: CASSNGRAGEQYF
d_gene: TRBD1; abundance: .; j_gene: TRBJ2-1; v_gene: TRBV9; CDR3nt: TGTGCCAGCAGCGCCGGAACAGGGGGACCAATAGAGCAGTTCTTC; CDR3aa: CASSAGTGGPIEQFF
d_gene: TRBD1; abundance: few; j_gene: TRBJ2-5; v_gene: TRBV18; CDR3nt: TGTGCCAGCTCACCACCCCGACAGGGGGCCGGCCAAGAGACCCAGTACTTC; CDR3aa: CASSPPRQGAGQETQYF
d_gene: .; abundance: .; j_gene: TRBJ1-5; v_gene: TRBV7-3; CDR3nt: TGTGCCAGCAGCTTAACGCCTGGGGATCAGCCCCAGCATTTT; CDR3aa: CASSLTPGDQPQHF
d_gene: TRBD1; abundance: .; j_gene: TRBJ2-5; v_gene: TRBV5-1; CDR3nt: TGCGCCAGCAGCTTGGCCGGGACAGGTTCTGTAGAGACCCAGTACTTC; CDR3aa: CASSLAGTGSVETQYF
d_gene: .; abundance: .; j_gene: TRBJ1-2; v_gene: TRBV18; CDR3nt: TGTGCCAGCTCACCATCGGTTTACTATGGCTACACCTTC; CDR3aa: CASSPSVYYGYTF
d_gene: TRBD1; abundance: .; j_gene: TRBJ1-1; v_gene: TRBV5-1; CDR3nt: TGCGCCAGCAGACCCGGGACAGCGAACACTGAAGCTTTCTTT; CDR3aa: CASRPGTANTEAFF
d_gene: .; abundance: .; j_gene: TRBJ2-1; v_gene: TRBV28; CDR3nt: TGTGCCAGCAGTTTTTGGGCCCGATCTATGTACAATGAGCAGTTCTTC; CDR3aa: CASSFWARSMYNEQFF
d_gene: .; abundance: .; j_gene: TRBJ1-3; v_gene: TRBV6-1; CDR3nt: TGTGCCAGCAGTGTCCTACAGGGACGAGGAAACACCATATATTTT; CDR3aa: CASSVLQGRGNTIYF
d_gene: .; abundance: few; j_gene: TRBJ2-1; v_gene: TRBV20-1; CDR3nt: TGCAGTGCTCCTGACATTGGTGAGCAGTTCTTC; CDR3aa: CSAPDIGEQFF
d_gene: TRBD1; abundance: .; j_gene: TRBJ2-3; v_gene: TRBV10-3; CDR3nt: TGTGCCATCAAGAGACAGGGAGTCGGCACAGATACGCAGTATTTT; CDR3aa: CAIKRQGVGTDTQYF
d_gene: .; abundance: once; j_gene: TRBJ1-1; v_gene: TRBV29-1; CDR3nt: TGCAGCGTTGACCGGGGGCTTCATAGTGGCACTGAAGCTTTCTTT; CDR3aa: CSVDRGLHSGTEAFF
d_gene: .; abundance: few; j_gene: TRBJ2-7; v_gene: TRBV19; CDR3nt: TGTGCCAGTAGTATAAGCTTTCCCTCCTACGAGCAGTACTTC; CDR3aa: CASSISFPSYEQYF
d_gene: .; abundance: .; j_gene: TRBJ2-5; v_gene: TRBV19; CDR3nt: TGTGCCAGTAGTATCGGCAGCAGCGGGACCCAGTACTTC; CDR3aa: CASSIGSSGTQYF
d_gene: TRBD1; abundance: .; j_gene: TRBJ2-2; v_gene: TRBV29-1; CDR3nt: TGCAGCGTTGGGGCCGGGACAGGGACCGGGGAGCTGTTTTTT; CDR3aa: CSVGAGTGTGELFF
d_gene: .; abundance: .; j_gene: TRBJ1-1; v_gene: TRBV7-9; CDR3nt: TGTGCCAGCAGCTTCAGGGGCGGCGACACTGAAGCTTTCTTT; CDR3aa: CASSFRGGDTEAFF
d_gene: .; abundance: once; j_gene: TRBJ1-5; v_gene: TRBV6-1; CDR3nt: TGTGTCACTCGGCTGACGACCAATCAGCCCCAGCATTTT; CDR3aa: CVTRLTTNQPQHF
d_gene: .; abundance: once; j_gene: TRBJ2-7; v_gene: TRBV4-1; CDR3nt: TGCGCCAGCAGCCAAGGGGTATTGACCTGGGACTCCTACGAGCAGTACTTC; CDR3aa: CASSQGVLTWDSYEQYF
d_gene: TRBD1; abundance: .; j_gene: TRBJ1-2; v_gene: TRBV9; CDR3nt: TGTGCCAGCAGCCCCCAGGGGGGAAGGGACTATGGCTACACCTTC; CDR3aa: CASSPQGGRDYGYTF
d_gene: .; abundance: .; j_gene: TRBJ2-7; v_gene: TRBV9; CDR3nt: TGTGCCAGCAGCGTAGAGGACAGCTACGAGCAGTACTTC; CDR3aa: CASSVEDSYEQYF
d_gene: .; abundance: .; j_gene: TRBJ2-5; v_gene: TRBV5-6; CDR3nt: TGTGCCAGCAGCATCCACGGACTTGCACAAGAGACCCAGTACTTC; CDR3aa: CASSIHGLAQETQYF